The 25 T cell receptor beta chains presented below share a single source sample, sequenced in a study of response to subunit inactivated influenza vaccine. TCRdb re-derived calls from the RT-PCR reads in MiXCR, one entry per CDR3 protein. The data hold 500,000 to 550,000 distinct CDR3 sequences, with under 30% observed a single time. The same data also went into a second study, on T cells expressing NK-cell markers. From that paper: TCR beta cDNA was made by 5'RACE template switching with UMIs.

The sample in question was CD4+ T cells sorted from PBMCs, obtained 11 to 12 days after vaccination. Receptors were obtained from a man between 50 and 59 years old who received an inactivated influenza vaccine.

CDR3 DNA: TGTGCCAGCAGCACCCGGCGGGACAGGGCCCAAGAGACCCAGTACTTC. This gives the protein CASSTRRDRAQETQYF. The rearrangement links TRBV12-3 or TRBV12-4 to TRBJ2-5, with 9 bases fitting TRBD1. V shed 6 bases, J shed 1 base, and the junction held 9 bases outside the gene matches. This CDR3 is 16 amino acids long.

This clonotype was detected many times. V usage is TRBV29-1 and J usage is TRBJ1-5; D is possibly TRBD1 (5 bases). Germline assignment: CDR1 SQVTM and CDR2 ANQGSEA. V was trimmed by 7 bases and J by 1 base, leaving 14 bases between them. This CDR3 spans 14 amino acids. DNA for the CDR3: TGCAGCGAGCAGGGTTTGAGGAGCAATCAGCCCCAGCATTTT. It is translated as CSEQGLRSNQPQHF.

This clonotype was counted a few times. The chain combines TRBV10-3 with TRBJ2-4; possibly TRBD2 for D (5 bases). Germline CDR1 is ENHRY and CDR2 is SYGVKD. V gave up 3 bases and J gave up 7 bases, with 13 bases separating them. This CDR3 is 14 amino acids long. The CDR3 coding sequence is TGTGCCATCAGTGAAGGAGGATCTAATAACATTCAGTACTTC. Translating it yields CAISEGGSNNIQYF.

The chain joins TRBV3-1 to TRBJ1-2, with D possibly TRBD1 on 6 matching bases. From germline, CDR1 is LGHDT and CDR2 YNNKEL (reference sequence). The CDR3 is 15 residues long. Trimming took off 0 bases at V and 5 bases at J, with 13 bases between the two ends. The CDR3 DNA follows: TGTGCCAGCAGCCAAGAATGGGGGGCAGGGTATGGCTACACCTTC. This gives the protein CASSQEWGAGYGYTF.

This clonotype showed up just a few times. The CDR3 is CASSPRGGGMNEKLFF. In DNA form, the CDR3 reads TGTGCCAGCAGTCCTAGGGGTGGGGGGATGAATGAAAAACTGTTTTTT. The chain has TRBV12-3 or TRBV12-4 and TRBJ1-4; D might be TRBD1 (5 bases). The CDR3 runs 16 residues. Between the trimmed V and J ends, which lost 5 bases and 5 bases, there was a span of 18 bases.

Ten or more counts support this clonotype. V gene TRBV18 combines with J gene TRBJ2-7, with D perhaps given as TRBD1 or TRBD2 (6 bases each). Germline CDR1 reads KGHSH; CDR2 reads LQKENI. V gave up 6 bases and J gave up 3 bases, with 15 bases separating them. This CDR3 has 14 amino acids. The CDR3, as DNA: TGTGCCAGCTCTCCCGTCGGGGGCTACTACGAGCAGTACTTC. Its translation is CASSPVGGYYEQYF.

The chain has TRBV5-1 and TRBJ2-5, with TRBD2 matching 10 bases. The ends lost 4 bases at V and 1 base at J; junction bases unmatched: 7. This CDR3 has 16 amino acids. Germline V gives CDR1 SGHRS, CDR2 YFSETQ. CDR3: CASSPRTSGAQETQYF. In DNA form, the CDR3 reads TGCGCCAGCAGCCCTAGGACTAGCGGAGCCCAAGAGACCCAGTACTTC.

Only a few counts were recorded for this clonotype. The J gene is TRBJ2-2, the V gene TRBV12-3 or TRBV12-4, with 8 bases lining up with TRBD2. After removal of 4 bases from V and 9 bases from J, the junction contained 13 bases not matched to a gene. The CDR3 has 16 residues. This CDR3 reads CASSSTSGLGFRELFF. DNA for the CDR3: TGTGCCAGCAGTTCTACTAGCGGCCTAGGGTTTAGGGAGCTGTTTTTT.

This clonotype was seen a single time. The chain employs TRBV27 and TRBJ2-2; 11 bases are shared with TRBD1. CDR1 and CDR2 from the germline V gene are MNHEY and SMNVEV (reference sequence). Unmatched junction bases numbered 6, after V lost 6 bases and J lost 6 bases. CDR3 length: 15 residues. The CDR3 DNA follows: TGTGCCAGCAGAAGAGAGGACAGGGGGCCCGGGGAGCTGTTTTTT. Its translation: CASRREDRGPGELFF.

The rearrangement joins TRBV6-4 to TRBJ2-1; D is undetermined. Germline CDR1 and CDR2: MRHNA and SNTAGT. Between the trimmed V and J ends, which lost 5 bases and 9 bases, there was a span of 17 bases. The CDR3 contains 14 residues. The DNA for the CDR3 is TGTGCCAGCAGTCCCTCCCTAGGGTGGGTTGAGCAGTTCTTC. Encoded protein: CASSPSLGWVEQFF.

This clonotype appeared a few times. This chain connects TRBV7-8 to TRBJ2-2; TRBD1 might be the D (5 bases). The V end was cut by 5 bases, the J end by 0 bases, with 10 bases between. The CDR3 covers 15 residues. Germline V CDR1 and CDR2: SGHVS, FQNEAQ. The CDR3 sequence: CASSRTTSNTGELFF. CDR3 DNA: TGTGCCAGCAGCCGGACAACATCGAACACCGGGGAGCTGTTTTTT. The whole variable domain, remainder taken from reference TRBV7-8 and TRBJ2-2, is GAGVSQSPRYKVAKRGQDVALRCDPISGHVSLFWYQQALGQGPEFLTYFQNEAQLDKSGLPSDRFFAERPEGSVSTLKIQRTQQEDSAVYLCASSRTTSNTGELFFGEGSRLTVL.

V usage is TRBV4-3 and J usage is TRBJ2-1, with unresolved D. Trimming removed 0 bases at V and 3 bases at J, with 3 bases between. From germline, CDR1 is LGHNA and CDR2 YSLEER. CDR3 size: 13 residues. CDR3 sequence: CASSQDYYNEQFF. For the CDR3, the DNA is TGCGCCAGCAGCCAAGACTACTACAATGAGCAGTTCTTC.

This sequence joins TRBV10-3 and TRBJ2-7; TRBD1 aligns across 10 bases. Per the germline V gene, CDR1 is ENHRY and CDR2 is SYGVKD. The length of the CDR3 is 16 residues. Trimming cost V 6 bases and J 2 bases; bases outside gene matches: 10. Here the CDR3 reads CAIRTGGETLTYEQYF. In DNA, the CDR3 is TGTGCCATCAGGACAGGGGGCGAGACCCTGACCTACGAGCAGTACTTC.

J is TRBJ1-5 and V is TRBV4-2; D ambiguous. The CDR3 is 15 amino acids. Trimming pared 0 bases from V and 4 bases from J, leaving 10 bases between. CDR1 and CDR2 from the germline V gene are LGHNA and YNFKEQ. CDR3 residues: CASSQDRRENQPQHF. The CDR3 DNA reads TGTGCCAGCAGCCAAGATAGGAGGGAAAATCAGCCCCAGCATTTT.

This CDR3 is CATSRVTGTSSGEQFF. The CDR3 DNA reads as TGTGCCACCAGCAGAGTAACCGGGACTAGTTCGGGTGAGCAGTTCTTC. The rearrangement uses TRBV15 and TRBJ2-1; 8 positions agree with TRBD2. The V segment lost 1 base and the J segment 9 bases; nucleotides outside the gene matches: 11. Germline CDR1 is LNHNV and CDR2 is YYDKDF (reference sequence). This CDR3 is 16 amino acids long.

The chain couples TRBV12-3 or TRBV12-4 to TRBJ1-1; D uncertain. The CDR3 has 12 amino acids. Trimming stripped 6 bases from V and 5 bases from J, with 10 bases between. CDR3 sequence: CASSGIGTEAFF. In DNA, the CDR3 is TGTGCCAGCAGCGGGATTGGGACTGAAGCTTTCTTT.

This chain joins TRBV21-1 and TRBJ1-5; the table's TRBD1 call for D was not verified on the DNA. TRBV21-1 is marked as a pseudogene. The CDR3 is made up of 16 amino acids. The CDR3 spells CASSKGTVDYMEPQHF. The CDR3, as DNA: TGTGCCAGCAGCAAGGGGACAGTCGACTACATGGAGCCCCAGCATTTT.

The rearrangement joins TRBV14 to TRBJ2-1; TRBD2 aligns across 8 bases. Germline values: CDR1 SGHDN, CDR2 FVKESK. With V trimmed by 3 bases and J by 2 bases, 6 bases remained unmatched. CDR3 length: 16 residues. CDR3 nucleotides: TGTGCCAGCAGCCACTTCAAACTAGCGGCCTACAATGAGCAGTTCTTC. Protein sequence: CASSHFKLAAYNEQFF.

This clonotype has a count of ten or more. The chain joins TRBV28 to TRBJ2-4; the D gene is possibly TRBD2 (5 bases). This CDR3 has 11 amino acids. Germline lookup yields CDR1 MDHEN and CDR2 SYDVKM. V gave up 5 bases and J gave up 10 bases, with 9 bases separating them. The CDR3 loop reads CASSPGLIQYF. The CDR3 bases are TGTGCCAGCAGTCCTGGACTTATTCAGTACTTC.

This clonotype was counted between two and nine times. The CDR3 DNA reads TGCAGCGTTGACGCCAAATACACCGGGGAGCTGTTTTTT. The encoded protein is CSVDAKYTGELFF. The V and J genes are TRBV29-1 and TRBJ2-2; no clear D gene. Germline values: CDR1 SQVTM, CDR2 ANQGSEA. This CDR3 spans 13 amino acids. V was clipped by 3 bases and J by 3 bases, with 8 bases between them.

This clonotype was seen only a few times. The chain is built from TRBV20-1 and TRBJ1-5; D gene unclear. The CDR3 has 12 amino acids. In germline, CDR1 is DFQATT, CDR2 SNEGSKA (reference sequence). Between the trimmed V and J ends, which lost 5 bases and 2 bases, there was a span of 7 bases. The CDR3 protein is CSAVVGNQPQHF. The CDR3 DNA reads as TGCAGTGCTGTAGTTGGCAATCAGCCCCAGCATTTT.

This chain joins TRBV29-1 and TRBJ2-1; TRBD1 aligns across 8 bases. Germline V CDR1 and CDR2: SQVTM, ANQGSEA. This CDR3 is 14 amino acids long. The V segment lost 2 bases and the J segment 5 bases; nucleotides outside the gene matches: 5. The CDR3 protein is CSVEKGQVNNEQFF. CDR3 coding DNA: TGCAGCGTTGAAAAGGGACAGGTTAACAATGAGCAGTTCTTC.

The chain is built from TRBV5-4 and TRBJ2-3; weak D call: TRBD1 (5 bases). Germline CDR1 reads SGHNT; CDR2 reads YYREEE (reference sequence). V gave up 3 bases and J gave up 3 bases, with 11 bases separating them. The CDR3 is made up of 14 amino acids. Here the CDR3 reads CASSSLTETDTQYF. In DNA, the CDR3 is TGTGCCAGCAGCTCGCTGACAGAAACAGATACGCAGTATTTT.

This clonotype occurred a few times. J is TRBJ2-2 and V is TRBV29-1; D possibly corresponds to TRBD2 (5 bases). Trimming took 7 bases from V and 3 from J, leaving 15 bases between them. Germline CDR1 is SQVTM and CDR2 is ANQGSEA. CDR3 size: 14 residues. The CDR3 bases are TGCAGCGCGTGGAATCGGGATTACACCGGGGAGCTGTTTTTT. Protein sequence: CSAWNRDYTGELFF.

This clonotype was recorded a few times. The gene calls are TRBV24-1 and TRBJ1-2; D remains ambiguous. V lost 6 bases to trimming and J lost 3 bases, with 10 bases between them. CDR1 and CDR2 (germline): KGHDR, SFDVKD. CDR3 length: 13 amino acids. Here the CDR3 DNA reads TGTGCCACCAGTCCCGGAAAGTACTATGGCTACACCTTC. Translating gives CATSPGKYYGYTF.